One sample yielded the 30 T cell receptor beta chains listed below, sequenced in a study of CD8+ T cells in alopecia areata. Treatment in this sample: oral pan-JAK inhibitor, 5-10 mg twice daily. Sequencing templates came from extracted RNA that was reverse transcribed into cDNA. Profiled with immunoSEQ multiplex PCR; TCRdb holds only in-frame clones, not every one. This table holds approximately 150,000 clones, approximately 62% found once. The sample was CD4+ T cells sorted from blood, taken at week 24, from a patient treated with tofacitinib. These receptors were obtained from a human donor with alopecia areata.

The chain carries TRBV30 and TRBJ1-2, with 9 bases fitting TRBD1. The CDR3 loop spans 16 amino acids. Germline V gene lookup returns CDR1 GTSNPN and CDR2 SVGIG (reference sequence). After removal of 3 bases from V and 5 bases from J, the junction contained 13 bases not matched to a gene. The CDR3 coding sequence is TGTGCCTGGAGACCGAAACCGGGACAGGGCGCTTATGGCTACACCTTC. Translating it yields CAWRPKPGQGAYGYTF.

This clone was observed a few times. The chain employs TRBV30 and TRBJ2-7, with D possibly being TRBD1 (6 bases). The CDR3 covers 16 residues. Looked up from germline, CDR1 is GTSNPN and CDR2 is SVGIG (reference sequence). Trimming took off 2 bases at V and 7 bases at J, with 24 bases between the two ends. Here the CDR3 reads CAWSLVRGHPSFEQYF. The CDR3 nucleotides read TGTGCCTGGAGTTTGGTCAGGGGCCACCCAAGTTTTGAGCAGTACTTC.

V usage is TRBV29-1 and J usage is TRBJ1-3, with D unresolved. V shed 5 bases and J shed 0 bases, with 14 bases lying between them. This CDR3 contains 15 residues. Per the germline V gene, CDR1 is SQVTM and CDR2 is ANQGSEA. CDR3 amino acids: CSVRGPPSSGNTIYF. CDR3 in DNA: TGCAGCGTTCGTGGTCCACCGAGCTCTGGAAACACCATATATTTT.

The gene calls are TRBV11-2 and TRBJ1-6; 7 bases are shared with TRBD1. V lost 5 bases, J lost 7 bases, and 8 bases stayed unmatched. This CDR3 is 15 amino acids long. Per the germline V gene, CDR1 is SGHAT and CDR2 is FQNNGV. The DNA of the CDR3 is TGTGCCAGCAGCGCCGACAGGGTGGGCAATTCACCCCTCCACTTT. It is translated as CASSADRVGNSPLHF.

The chain couples TRBV5-1 to TRBJ2-7, with D perhaps TRBD1 (5 bases). Trimming cost V 4 bases and J 5 bases, with 10 bases left between them. Germline lookup yields CDR1 SGHRS and CDR2 YFSETQ. The CDR3 runs to 12 residues. CDR3 in DNA: TGCGCCAGCAGCGTCCAGGGTAACGAGCAGTACTTC. It encodes CASSVQGNEQYF.

V usage is TRBV4-1 and J usage is TRBJ2-3; TRBD2 is a possible D gene (5 bases). The CDR3 is 17 residues long. The V end lost 3 bases, the J end lost 2 bases, and 18 bases lay between the germline ends. Germline V gene sequence: CDR1 MGHRA, CDR2 YSYEKL. CDR3 coding DNA: TGCGCCAGCAGCCAGCTGTTGGGCAGGAGGAACACAGATACGCAGTATTTT. Its protein product is CASSQLLGRRNTDTQYF.

Ten or more counts support this clone. The J gene is TRBJ2-3, the V gene TRBV5-1; 9 bases agree with TRBD2. Germline V CDR1 and CDR2: SGHRS, YFSETQ. The CDR3 sequence is 14 residues long. V lost 4 bases and J lost 0; bases outside the gene matches: 0. CDR3 protein: CASSAGGSTDTQYF. CDR3 nucleotide sequence: TGCGCCAGCAGCGCGGGGGGGAGCACAGATACGCAGTATTTT. The complete variable domain, with remaining parts taken from reference TRBV5-1 and TRBJ2-3, reads KAGVTQTPRYLIKTRGQQVTLSCSPISGHRSVSWYQQTPGQGLQFLFEYFSETQRNKGNFPGRFSGRQFSNSRSEMNVSTLELGDSALYLCASSAGGSTDTQYFGPGTRLTVL.

This clone was counted a few times. Distinct nucleotide sequences in the sample also encode this CDR3. The chain recombines TRBV27 with TRBJ1-5, with D perhaps matching TRBD1 (5 bases). Looked up from germline, CDR1 is MNHEY and CDR2 is SMNVEV (reference sequence). V lost 3 bases and J 4 bases, leaving 7 bases between the germline ends. The CDR3 contains 13 residues. Written as DNA, the CDR3 is TGTGCCAGCAGTTTGAGGGGAAATCAGCCCCAGCATTTT. Protein product: CASSLRGNQPQHF.

The rearrangement uses TRBV14 and TRBJ2-1; the D gene is possibly TRBD1 (6 bases). The CDR3 extends over 14 amino acids. The germline gives CDR1 SGHDN, CDR2 FVKESK. Between the trimmed V and J ends, which lost 3 bases and 3 bases, there was a span of 9 bases. DNA of the CDR3: TGTGCCAGCAGCCAGGAGACAGGCTACAATGAGCAGTTCTTC. This gives the protein CASSQETGYNEQFF.

There are a few counts of this clone. This CDR3 is CASSPVARTGQPQHF. In DNA form, the CDR3 reads TGTGCCAGCTCACCAGTCGCGCGGACAGGTCAGCCCCAGCATTTT. This chain links TRBV18 with TRBJ1-5; 7 bases are shared with TRBD1. J gave up 6 bases and V 2 bases, and 7 bases lay outside the gene matches. The CDR3 is made up of 15 amino acids. Germline V lookup: CDR1 KGHSH, CDR2 LQKENI.

This rearrangement joins TRBV14 to TRBJ2-3; D not certain. CDR3 length: 14 amino acids. CDR1 and CDR2 from the germline V gene are SGHDN and FVKESK. The V gene lost 1 base and the J gene lost 1 base, with 6 bases spanning the gap. The CDR3 reads CASSQVFRTDTQYF. CDR3 coding DNA: TGTGCCAGCAGCCAAGTATTTCGCACAGATACGCAGTATTTT. Complete variable domain (other parts from reference TRBV14 and TRBJ2-3): EAGVTQFPSHSVIEKGQTVTLRCDPISGHDNLYWYRRVMGKEIKFLLHFVKESKQDESGMPNNRFLAERTGGTYSTLKVQPAELEDSGVYFCASSQVFRTDTQYFGPGTRLTVL.

This chain joins TRBV29-1 and TRBJ2-1, with TRBD1 identical over 7 bases. CDR3 length equals 11 residues. The V and J ends lost 5 bases and 7 bases, in that order; junction bases with no gene match: 2. CDR1 is SQVTM, CDR2 ANQGSEA, per germline. The CDR3 is CSVHRGNEQFF. CDR3 DNA sequence: TGCAGCGTTCACAGGGGAAATGAGCAGTTCTTC.

This clone was counted only a few times. This chain connects TRBV2 to TRBJ2-4; D may be TRBD1 or TRBD2 (5 bases each). V was clipped by 6 bases and J by 0 bases, with 15 bases between them. The germline V gene has CDR1 SNHLY and CDR2 FYNNEI. CDR3 length equals 16 residues. The CDR3 DNA reads as TGTGCCAGCAGCCGGGACGGAACTATAGCCAAAAACATTCAGTACTTC. Translating it yields CASSRDGTIAKNIQYF.

The chain is built from TRBV29-1 and TRBJ2-1; no firm D call. The CDR3 runs 14 residues. Germline V CDR1 and CDR2: SQVTM, ANQGSEA. V gave up 5 bases and J gave up 0 bases, with 11 bases separating them. The chain's CDR3 is CSVLLSNSYNEQFF. DNA for the CDR3: TGCAGCGTTCTGCTTAGCAACTCCTACAATGAGCAGTTCTTC.

The rearrangement links TRBV14 to TRBJ2-7, with D uncertain. CDR1 is SGHDN, CDR2 FVKESK, per germline. CDR3 size: 11 residues. V was cut by 3 bases and J by 6 bases, with 6 bases left in between. The CDR3 DNA reads TGTGCCAGCAGCCAGGGCCGCGAGCAGTACTTC. It codes for CASSQGREQYF.

Points on this clone: The sample contains more than one DNA sequence encoding this CDR3. The chain uses TRBV10-3 and TRBJ2-5; D is ambiguous. This CDR3 spans 11 amino acids. The V gene lost 3 bases and the J gene lost 4 bases, with 3 bases spanning the gap. The germline V gene encodes CDR1 ENHRY and CDR2 SYGVKD. The CDR3 is CAISDLETQYF. The CDR3 DNA sequence: TGTGCCATCAGTGATCTAGAGACCCAGTACTTC.

There are a few counts of this clone. The chain combines TRBV10-3 with TRBJ1-2; D perhaps matches TRBD1 (6 bases). The CDR3 length is 13 residues. Looked up from germline, CDR1 is ENHRY and CDR2 is SYGVKD. V was clipped by 2 bases and J by 8 bases, with 12 bases between them. CDR3: CAISEGGARGYTF. DNA of the CDR3: TGTGCCATCAGTGAGGGGGGGGCGAGAGGCTACACCTTC.

This rearrangement joins TRBV30 to TRBJ2-7; tentatively, D is TRBD1 or TRBD2 (5 bases each). This CDR3 has 15 amino acids. From germline, CDR1 is GTSNPN and CDR2 SVGIG (reference sequence). V lost 0 bases and J 2 bases, leaving 14 bases between the germline ends. CDR3 nucleotides: TGTGCCTGGAGTGTAAGGTGGCAGGGACCCTACGAGCAGTACTTC. Translation: CAWSVRWQGPYEQYF.

The chain recombines TRBV5-6 with TRBJ2-1, with D possibly TRBD1 on 5 matching bases. Trimming left V 4 bases short and J 3 bases short, with 14 bases between. Germline assignment: CDR1 SGHDT and CDR2 YYEEEE. This CDR3 spans 15 amino acids. CDR3 in amino acids: CASSARQTFYNEQFF. DNA for the CDR3: TGTGCCAGCAGCGCCCGACAGACATTCTACAATGAGCAGTTCTTC.

The DNA for the CDR3 is TGTGCCATCACCGCCGCGAGCATGGGAACTGAAGCTTTCTTT. Translating gives CAITAASMGTEAFF. The rearrangement joins TRBV10-3 to TRBJ1-1; D remains ambiguous. The CDR3 is 14 amino acids. The germline V gene has CDR1 ENHRY and CDR2 SYGVKD. V was trimmed by 7 bases and J by 5 bases, leaving 17 bases between them.

The chain joins TRBV6-5 to TRBJ2-7; 9 nucleotides match TRBD1. The CDR3 contains 14 residues. Germline assignment: CDR1 MNHEY and CDR2 SVGAGI. Trimming removed 5 bases from V and 4 bases from J; junction bases left unmatched: 6. The CDR3 DNA sequence: TGTGCCAGCAGTCTGTGGGACAGGGATTACGAGCAGTACTTC. Translation: CASSLWDRDYEQYF.

The gene calls are TRBV27 and TRBJ1-6; 7 nucleotides match TRBD1. Trimming cost V 0 bases and J 7 bases; bases outside gene matches: 6. From germline, CDR1 is MNHEY and CDR2 SMNVEV (reference sequence). This CDR3 is 16 amino acids long. CDR3 DNA sequence: TGTGCCAGCAGTTTATCGGACAGGAGATTCAATTCACCCCTCCACTTT. The encoded protein is CASSLSDRRFNSPLHF.

V usage is TRBV30 and J usage is TRBJ2-1; TRBD2 might be the D (5 bases). The CDR3 covers 14 residues. Germline CDR1 and CDR2: GTSNPN and SVGIG (reference sequence). Trimming cost V 5 bases and J 3 bases, with 14 bases left between them. The CDR3 region is CAWRDGVSYNEQFF. As DNA, the CDR3 is TGTGCCTGGCGAGACGGGGTGAGCTACAATGAGCAGTTCTTC.

This clone turned up a few times. Different DNA sequences within this sample yield the same CDR3. The V and J genes are TRBV29-1 and TRBJ1-1; a weak D match, TRBD1 (6 bases). In germline, CDR1 is SQVTM, CDR2 ANQGSEA. Trimming took off 7 bases at V and 1 base at J, with 13 bases between the two ends. This CDR3 has 13 amino acids. The CDR3 DNA reads as TGCAGCGCCGCCGGGACAAAGAACACTGAAGCTTTCTTT. Its protein product is CSAAGTKNTEAFF.

V usage is TRBV29-1 and J usage is TRBJ2-7; D is uncertain. V shed 6 bases and J shed 3 bases, with 12 bases lying between them. Germline lookup yields CDR1 SQVTM and CDR2 ANQGSEA. CDR3 size: 12 residues. The chain's CDR3 is CSVDDNNYEQYF. The CDR3, as DNA: TGCAGCGTAGATGACAACAACTACGAGCAGTACTTC.

V usage is TRBV19 and J usage is TRBJ2-6; D is ambiguous. CDR1 is LNHDA and CDR2 is SQIVND in the germline V gene (reference sequence). Trimming cost V 6 bases and J 1 base, with 7 bases left between them. This CDR3 is 14 amino acids long. CDR3 protein: CASRRTSGANVLTF. CDR3 DNA sequence: TGTGCCAGTAGACGAACTTCTGGGGCCAACGTCCTGACTTTC.

V usage is TRBV5-1 and J usage is TRBJ2-7; perhaps D is TRBD1 or TRBD2 (5 bases each). Trimming shortened V by 4 bases and J by 2 bases, and 16 bases separated the two germline ends. Germline CDR1 is SGHRS and CDR2 is YFSETQ. The CDR3 contains 15 residues. CDR3 coding DNA: TGCGCCAGCAGCCCCGGGGCAGGGCGTGCCTACGAGCAGTACTTC. It specifies CASSPGAGRAYEQYF.

The chain combines TRBV21-1 with TRBJ1-5. TRBV21-1 constitutes a pseudogene. The CDR3 has 10 amino acids. The CDR3 nucleotides read TGTGCCAGCAGCAAACAACTTGGGCATTTT. Translation gives CASSKQLGHF.

The chain couples TRBV29-1 to TRBJ2-7; tentatively, D is TRBD2 (6 bases). Germline CDR1 reads SQVTM; CDR2 reads ANQGSEA. The CDR3 runs 13 residues. The ends were cut back, 6 bases at V and 6 bases at J, with 18 bases in the middle. The CDR3: CSVATSGLGEQYF. The CDR3 coding sequence is TGCAGCGTCGCTACGAGCGGGTTAGGCGAGCAGTACTTC.

The CDR3 here is CSVDPLGTGGETQYF. CDR3 DNA: TGCAGCGTTGATCCCTTGGGGACAGGGGGAGAGACCCAGTACTTC. This sequence joins TRBV29-1 and TRBJ2-5, with 11 bases identical to TRBD1. Germline V gene lookup returns CDR1 SQVTM and CDR2 ANQGSEA. This CDR3 has 15 residues. V shed 3 bases and J 4 bases; nucleotides not matched to a gene: 7.